The clone carrying this T cell receptor (beta chain) was seen repeatedly, ten times or more. Its antigen remains unknown. This record belongs to a study of CD8 T cells in ankylosing spondylitis. Overall study findings and caveats: A motif in TCR beta, a set of roughly eight highly homologous variants, appeared characteristic of ankylosing spondylitis blood. In synovial fluid and blood from reactive arthritis, some motif variants were previously reported. CD8+ disease-linked clones were present at relatively low frequencies in blood.

The TCR beta libraries were generated through quantitative 5'-RACE incorporating molecular barcodes. A single record per CDR3 protein comes from TCRdb applying MiXCR to the 5' RACE reads. The sample shows 800,000 to 900,000 distinct CDR3 sequences, 12% of them seen only once. CDR1 and CDR2 (germline): MNHEY, SMNVEV (reference sequence). V gave up 5 bases and J gave up 7 bases, with 14 bases separating them. There are 14 residues in the CDR3. The sequence was collected from a male donor with ankylosing spondylitis. The chain has TRBV27 and TRBJ1-4; unclear D gene. The sample was blood, either unsorted or a sorted T cell fraction (not recorded which). The CDR3, as DNA: TGTGCCAGCAGTCCGTCCATGTGGGGTGAAAAACTGTTTTTT. It is translated as CASSPSMWGEKLFF.